This T cell receptor (beta chain) was sequenced in a study of blood T cells in healthy people across ages. A second PCR, run for roughly 7 to 11 cycles, used a sample-barcoded 5' primer plus a J-beta primer mix. Each CDR3 protein is one row after TCRdb ran MiXCR on the 5' RACE reads. The table lists around 800,000 distinct CDR3 sequences, 62% of them singletons. The CDR3 length is 16 residues. Per germline, CDR1 LGHNA and CDR2 YNFKEQ. In the case of this clonotype: Germline and junction disagree at one end, which may indicate a read error.

J is TRBJ2-1 and V is TRBV4-2; 10 nucleotides agree with TRBD2. The sequence was collected from a man aged 25-45 years in good health. The sequencing input was blood. CDR3 sequence (DNA): TGTGCCAGCAGCCAAACTAGCGGGGCGCACTACAGTGAGCAGTTCTTC. This gives the protein CASSQTSGAHYSEQFF.